These 7 T cell receptor beta chains share one sample of origin, sequenced in a study of blood T cell repertoires in COVID-19. The method was immunoSEQ multiplex PCR; TCRdb's version includes in-frame clones alone and lacks a portion of them. The top ten hold about 5.3% of the sample, which has 200,000 to 250,000 clones, about 80% seen once. Sample: peripheral blood. Receptor source: an elderly woman with active or convalescent COVID-19.

This sequence joins TRBV7-2 and TRBJ1-1, with D perhaps matching TRBD1 (5 bases). V was pared by 3 bases and J by 2 bases, with 13 bases between. The CDR3 has 15 amino acids. Per germline, CDR1 SGHTA and CDR2 FQGNSA. The CDR3, as DNA: TGTGCCAGCAGCTTTACAGGTACCCTAAACACTGAAGCTTTCTTT. Translating gives CASSFTGTLNTEAFF. The full variable domain, with the rest looked up from reference TRBV7-2 and TRBJ1-1, is GAGVSQSPSNKVTEKGKDVELRCDPISGHTALYWYRQSLGQGLEFLIYFQGNSAPDKSGLPSDRFSAERTGGSVSTLTIQRTQQEDSAVYLCASSFTGTLNTEAFFGQGTRLTVV.

This clone was observed a single time. The J gene is TRBJ2-2, the V gene TRBV29-1, with D maybe TRBD2 (6 bases). The length of the CDR3 is 13 residues. Trimming removed 4 bases at V and 4 bases at J, with 10 bases between. Germline CDR1 reads SQVTM; CDR2 reads ANQGSEA. CDR3 nucleotides: TGCAGCGTTGGTGCGGGGAGCACCGGGGAGCTGTTTTTT. This codes for CSVGAGSTGELFF.

The rearrangement uses TRBV30 and TRBJ2-7; 7 bases fit TRBD1. The CDR3 is made up of 13 amino acids. The V segment lost 6 bases and the J segment 1 base; nucleotides outside the gene matches: 6. Germline V gives CDR1 GTSNPN, CDR2 SVGIG (reference sequence). The CDR3 coding sequence is TGTGCCTGTATCCGGGACAGTTCCTACGAGCAGTACTTC. It specifies CACIRDSSYEQYF.

This clone was observed once. This chain links TRBV4-1 with TRBJ2-1; TRBD2 matches 12 bases. Germline V gene sequence: CDR1 MGHRA, CDR2 YSYEKL. The CDR3 sequence is 16 residues long. The junction had 6 bases not matched to a gene; V was cut back by 1 base and J by 8 bases. CDR3 region: CASSQGLAGVVYEQFF. In DNA, the CDR3 is TGCGCCAGCAGCCAAGGACTAGCGGGAGTTGTCTATGAGCAGTTCTTC.

This chain connects TRBV5-6 to TRBJ2-3; 9 nucleotides align to TRBD2. The ends lost 0 bases at V and 1 base at J; junction bases unmatched: 9. The CDR3 sequence is 18 residues long. CDR1 and CDR2 from the germline V gene are SGHDT and YYEEEE. The CDR3 DNA reads as TGTGCCAGCAGCTTGGTTCCAGGACTAGCGTCTGGCACAGATACGCAGTATTTT. Encoded protein: CASSLVPGLASGTDTQYF.

V and J are TRBV7-6 and TRBJ1-1; 11 bases match TRBD1. There are 16 residues in the CDR3. Germline CDR1 SGHVS, CDR2 FNYEAQ. With V trimmed by 5 bases and J by 2 bases, 7 bases remained unmatched. In DNA, the CDR3 is TGTGCCAGCAGCGCCGGACAGGGGGCAGGCAACACTGAAGCTTTCTTT. Amino acids: CASSAGQGAGNTEAFF.

The rearrangement joins TRBV2 to TRBJ2-3; 13 nucleotides align to TRBD2. CDR1 is SNHLY and CDR2 is FYNNEI in the germline V gene. There are 16 residues in the CDR3. J was trimmed by 0 bases and V by 6 bases; bases with no gene match: 3. The CDR3 here is CASSEGLAGSTDTQYF. CDR3 in DNA: TGTGCCAGCAGCGAGGGACTAGCGGGGAGCACAGATACGCAGTATTTT.